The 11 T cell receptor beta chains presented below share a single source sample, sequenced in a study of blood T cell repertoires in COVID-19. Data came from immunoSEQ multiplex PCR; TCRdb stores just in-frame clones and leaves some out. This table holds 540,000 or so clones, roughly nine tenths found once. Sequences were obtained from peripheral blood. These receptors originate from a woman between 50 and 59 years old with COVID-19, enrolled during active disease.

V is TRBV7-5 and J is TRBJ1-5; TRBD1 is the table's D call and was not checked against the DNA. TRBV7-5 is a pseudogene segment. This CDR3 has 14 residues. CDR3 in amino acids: CARSLSGNGQPQHF. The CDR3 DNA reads TGTGCCAGAAGCTTATCAGGGAATGGCCAGCCCCAGCATTTT.

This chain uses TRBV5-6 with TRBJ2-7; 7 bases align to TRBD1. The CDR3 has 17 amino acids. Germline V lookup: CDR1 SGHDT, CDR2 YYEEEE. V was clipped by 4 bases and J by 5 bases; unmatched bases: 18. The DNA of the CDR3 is TGTGCCAGCAGCCCTGAGACAGGGTCATTTTATGTGAACGAGCAGTACTTC. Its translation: CASSPETGSFYVNEQYF.

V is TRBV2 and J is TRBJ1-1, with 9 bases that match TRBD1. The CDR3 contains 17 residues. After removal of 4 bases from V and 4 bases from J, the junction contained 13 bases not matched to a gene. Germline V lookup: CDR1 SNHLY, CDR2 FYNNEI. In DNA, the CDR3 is TGTGCCAGCAGTGCCAGCCCCTCGGGACAGGGTGGCACTGAAGCTTTCTTT. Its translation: CASSASPSGQGGTEAFF. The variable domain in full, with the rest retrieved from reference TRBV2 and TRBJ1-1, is EPEVTQTPSHQVTQMGQEVILRCVPISNHLYFYWYRQILGQKVEFLVSFYNNEISEKSEIFDDQFSVERPDGSNFTLKIRSTKLEDSAMYFCASSASPSGQGGTEAFFGQGTRLTVV.

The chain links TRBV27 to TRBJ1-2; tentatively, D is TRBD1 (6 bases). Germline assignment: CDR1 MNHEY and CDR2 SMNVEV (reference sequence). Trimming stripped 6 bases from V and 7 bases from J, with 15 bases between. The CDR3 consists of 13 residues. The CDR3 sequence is CASSLNQGTGYTF. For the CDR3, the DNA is TGTGCCAGCAGCCTAAACCAGGGGACTGGCTACACCTTC.

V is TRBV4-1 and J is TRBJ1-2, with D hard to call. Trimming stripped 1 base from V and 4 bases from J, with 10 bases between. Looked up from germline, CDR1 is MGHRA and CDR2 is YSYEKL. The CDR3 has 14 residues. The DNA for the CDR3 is TGCGCCAGCAGCCAAGTAATGGCAGGCTATGGCTACACCTTC. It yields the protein CASSQVMAGYGYTF.

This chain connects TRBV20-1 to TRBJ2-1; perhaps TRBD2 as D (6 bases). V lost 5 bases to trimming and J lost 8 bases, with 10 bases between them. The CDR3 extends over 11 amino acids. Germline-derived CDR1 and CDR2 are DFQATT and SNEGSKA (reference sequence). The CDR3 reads CSAPTSHEQFF. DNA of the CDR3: TGCAGTGCTCCTACTAGCCATGAGCAGTTCTTC.

CDR3 in amino acids: CATSEPKRGGGNTQYF. Written as DNA, the CDR3 is TGTGCCACCAGTGAGCCAAAGCGGGGCGGGGGAAATACGCAGTATTTT. The J gene is TRBJ2-3, the V gene TRBV24-1, with 7 bases identical to TRBD2. This CDR3 region has 16 residues. V trimming: 4 bases; J trimming: 7 bases; junction bases outside the gene matches: 13. Germline V gives CDR1 KGHDR, CDR2 SFDVKD.

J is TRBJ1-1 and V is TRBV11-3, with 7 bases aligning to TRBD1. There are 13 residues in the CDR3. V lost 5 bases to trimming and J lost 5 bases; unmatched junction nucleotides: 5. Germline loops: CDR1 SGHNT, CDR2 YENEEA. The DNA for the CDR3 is TGTGCCAGCAGCCCGCGACAGGGTACTGAAGCTTTCTTT. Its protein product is CASSPRQGTEAFF.

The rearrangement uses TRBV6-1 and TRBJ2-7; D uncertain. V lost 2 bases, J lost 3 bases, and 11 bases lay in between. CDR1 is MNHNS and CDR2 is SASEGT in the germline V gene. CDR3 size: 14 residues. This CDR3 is CASSELSPGYEQYF. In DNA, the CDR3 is TGTGCCAGCAGTGAACTTAGCCCGGGCTACGAGCAGTACTTC.

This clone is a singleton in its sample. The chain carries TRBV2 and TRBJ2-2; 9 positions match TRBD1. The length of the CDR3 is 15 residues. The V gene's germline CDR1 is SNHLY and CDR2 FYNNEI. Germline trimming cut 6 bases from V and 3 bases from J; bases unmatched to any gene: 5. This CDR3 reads CASRVGTGYTGELFF. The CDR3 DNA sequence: TGTGCCAGCAGGGTGGGGACAGGGTACACCGGGGAGCTGTTTTTT.

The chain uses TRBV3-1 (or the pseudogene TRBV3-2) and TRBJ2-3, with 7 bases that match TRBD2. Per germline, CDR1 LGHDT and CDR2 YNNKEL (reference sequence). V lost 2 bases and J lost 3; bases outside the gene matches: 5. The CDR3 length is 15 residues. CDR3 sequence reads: CASSQSAGLTDTQYF. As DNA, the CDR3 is TGTGCCAGCAGCCAATCAGCGGGGCTGACAGATACGCAGTATTTT.